The 10 T cell receptor beta chains below were found in one sample sequenced in a study of PD-L1 blockade in urothelial cancer. Profiling relied on immunoSEQ multiplex PCR, and the TCRdb table lists in-frame clones only, not all of them. The data hold 50,000 or so clones, with over 75% observed a single time. The sequencing used PBMCs, collected around atezolizumab (anti-PD-L1) treatment. These receptors came from a man between 65 and 79 years old with urothelial cancer.

This clone was detected only a few times. This rearrangement joins TRBV19 to TRBJ2-1; a weak D match, TRBD1 (6 bases). The germline V gene encodes CDR1 LNHDA and CDR2 SQIVND (reference sequence). The CDR3 is 16 amino acids. Trimming stripped 7 bases from V and 7 bases from J, with 23 bases between. The CDR3 loop is CASNARSRGAGNEQFF. CDR3 bases: TGTGCCAGTAACGCCCGAAGCAGGGGTGCAGGGAATGAGCAGTTCTTC.

The V gene is TRBV30, the J gene TRBJ1-5; D is undetermined. The germline CDR1 and CDR2 sequences are GTSNPN and SVGIG (reference sequence). V lost 3 bases to trimming and J lost 9 bases, with 18 bases between them. The CDR3 is made up of 14 amino acids. Here the CDR3 reads CAWSPAGPAVPQHF. In DNA, the CDR3 is TGTGCCTGGAGCCCAGCGGGCCCCGCGGTGCCCCAGCATTTT.

This clone has just a few counts. The chain joins TRBV7-3 to TRBJ1-1; D unclear. Deletions cut 5 bases from V and 10 bases from J, with 17 bases between. This CDR3 has 13 residues. The germline V gene encodes CDR1 SGHTA and CDR2 FQGTGA. Here the CDR3 DNA reads TGTGCCAGCAGCCCTGGACCCACTGGAGGAGCTTTCTTT. Translated, it gives CASSPGPTGGAFF.

The chain couples TRBV5-6 to TRBJ2-7, with D tentatively TRBD1 (6 bases). V was cut by 4 bases and J by 0 bases, with 20 bases left in between. Germline V gene data show CDR1 as SGHDT and CDR2 as YYEEEE. The CDR3 spans 17 residues. The CDR3, as DNA: TGTGCCAGCAGCCCGACATTAACAGGGCTCCTCTCCTACGAGCAGTACTTC. It translates to CASSPTLTGLLSYEQYF. Full variable domain (outside the CDR3, taken from reference TRBV5-6 and TRBJ2-7): DAGVTQSPTHLIKTRGQQVTLRCSPKSGHDTVSWYQQALGQGPQFIFQYYEEEERQRGNFPDRFSGHQFPNYSSELNVNALLLGDSALYLCASSPTLTGLLSYEQYFGPGTRLTVT.

This chain uses TRBV6-6 with TRBJ2-2, with D perhaps matching TRBD1 (6 bases). Germline V lookup: CDR1 MNHNY, CDR2 SVGAGI (reference sequence). Deletions cut 5 bases from V and 5 bases from J, with 18 bases between. CDR3 length: 16 amino acids. The CDR3 protein is CASSPPDRQWTGELFF. CDR3 nucleotide sequence: TGTGCCAGCAGTCCGCCCGACAGGCAGTGGACCGGGGAGCTGTTTTTT.

This clone was observed a few times. The chain carries TRBV20-1 and TRBJ2-7, with D perhaps matching TRBD2 (6 bases). V lost 5 bases and J lost 4, with 9 bases in between. Germline V gives CDR1 DFQATT, CDR2 SNEGSKA (reference sequence). The length of the CDR3 is 11 residues. The CDR3 bases are TGCAGTGCTCTGACTAGTTACGAGCAGTACTTC. It specifies CSALTSYEQYF.

The V gene is TRBV4-2, the J gene TRBJ2-1, with D possibly TRBD1 on 6 matching bases. The germline V gene has CDR1 LGHNA and CDR2 YNFKEQ. Trimming removed 4 bases at V and 12 bases at J, with 16 bases between. CDR3 length: 13 amino acids. The chain's CDR3 is CASSPEGGRGQFF. The CDR3 DNA sequence: TGTGCCAGCAGCCCAGAAGGGGGACGGGGGCAGTTCTTC.

This chain links TRBV6-7 with TRBJ1-4; TRBD1 agrees at 7 bases. TRBV6-7 falls under the ORF class, with uncertain function. The CDR3 has 17 residues. V gave up 8 bases and J gave up 3 bases; unmatched junction bases: 15. The CDR3 DNA is TGTGCCAGCGAAAACGGAGGGGCAGGGACAGCTAATGAAAAACTGTTTTTT. Protein product: CASENGGAGTANEKLFF.

This chain's CDR3 is CSVEVFVYGYTF. The CDR3 DNA is TGCAGCGTTGAAGTATTCGTCTATGGCTACACCTTC. The chain uses TRBV29-1 and TRBJ1-2; no definite D call. This CDR3 region has 12 residues. The V end lost 1 base, the J end lost 4 bases, and 7 bases lay between the germline ends. Germline V gene lookup returns CDR1 SQVTM and CDR2 ANQGSEA.

The V gene is TRBV4-2, the J gene TRBJ2-1, with D tentatively TRBD1 (6 bases). This CDR3 is built from 16 residues. Germline V gene sequence: CDR1 LGHNA, CDR2 YNFKEQ. V was clipped by 1 base and J by 4 bases, with 14 bases between them. The CDR3 DNA sequence: TGTGCCAGCAGCCAAGCCAGGGGACCTTCGTACAATGAGCAGTTCTTC. This sequence encodes CASSQARGPSYNEQFF.